This T cell receptor beta chain originates from a study of OX40 agonist ivuxolimab in advanced cancers. Study details: At 0.01 to 10 mg/kg, ivuxolimab was administered intravenously to patients every 2 weeks. Participants averaged 60 years of age (range roughly 20 to 90) and were 82.7% male. Study-wide points: Relative to CD4+ cells, CD8+ T cells on average had more expanded clones.

The V end was cut by 1 base, the J end by 4 bases, with 8 bases between. Looked up from germline, CDR1 is SGHTA and CDR2 is FQGNSA. This CDR3 has 15 residues. A word on this clone: The antigen remains undetermined.

Autoimmune disease history or systemic immunosuppression led to patients being barred. TCRdb's copy holds only in-frame clones and misses some; the assay was immunoSEQ multiplex PCR. The repertoire holds approximately 25,000 clones, with 77% as singletons. The chain carries TRBV7-2 and TRBJ1-6, with D uncertain. The receptor was isolated from an adult with an advanced solid tumor such as melanoma, head and neck, liver or kidney cancer. The source material was CD4+ or CD8+ T cells sorted from blood, sampled in a trial of the OX40 agonist ivuxolimab. In nucleotides, the CDR3 is TGTGCCAGCAGCTTAGAAGCAGCGTATAATTCACCCCTCCACTTT. Translation gives CASSLEAAYNSPLHF.